Each of the 32 T cell receptor beta chains below was sequenced from the same sample in a study of T-cell reconstitution after alpha-beta-depleted transplantation in children. Unique molecular identifiers were used in preparing the TCRbeta library. MiXCR, applied by TCRdb to the PCR reads, yields one record per CDR3 protein. The data show a few hundred thousand distinct CDR3 sequences, approximately 30% seen once. Sequenced here: PBMCs, sampled before TCRalphabeta/CD19-depleted stem cell transplant. The receptor source for this set is a boy younger than two with Wiskott-Aldrich syndrome, due to receive a stem cell transplant.

The chain employs TRBV20-1 and TRBJ2-7; D not resolved. The V gene lost 0 bases and the J gene lost 2 bases, with 2 bases spanning the gap. The CDR3 length is 11 residues. From germline, CDR1 is DFQATT and CDR2 SNEGSKA (reference sequence). The CDR3 protein is CSARDAYEQYF. As DNA, the CDR3 is TGCAGTGCTAGAGATGCCTACGAGCAGTACTTC.

The chain carries TRBV28 and TRBJ1-1; 7 bases match TRBD1. This CDR3 has 19 amino acids. J gave up 3 bases and V 1 base, and 17 bases lay outside the gene matches. Germline V CDR1 and CDR2: MDHEN, SYDVKM. The CDR3 protein is CASSLSPVRIRGRHTEAFF. Here the CDR3 DNA reads TGTGCCAGCAGTTTATCCCCCGTGAGGATCAGGGGGAGACACACTGAAGCTTTCTTT.

The table lists this clonotype with a few counts. This sequence joins TRBV12-3 or TRBV12-4 and TRBJ2-2; D remains ambiguous. This CDR3 contains 13 residues. The V end was cut by 5 bases, the J end by 1 base, with 5 bases between. CDR3 residues: CASSAVNTGELFF. The CDR3 DNA sequence: TGTGCCAGCAGTGCGGTGAACACCGGGGAGCTGTTTTTT.

This clonotype was seen a few times. The V gene is TRBV24-1, the J gene TRBJ2-7, with a tentative D call TRBD2 (5 bases). Germline V gene data show CDR1 as KGHDR and CDR2 as SFDVKD. V was clipped by 6 bases and J by 6 bases, with 14 bases between them. CDR3 size: 13 residues. CDR3 in amino acids: CATSPSGRSEQYF. CDR3 sequence (DNA): TGTGCCACCAGTCCTAGTGGGAGAAGCGAGCAGTACTTC.

This chain joins TRBV6-2 or TRBV6-3 and TRBJ2-1; 8 nucleotides agree with TRBD1. With V trimmed by 5 bases and J by 5 bases, 17 bases remained unmatched. The CDR3 covers 18 residues. CDR1 is MNHEY and CDR2 is SVGEGT in the germline V gene. CDR3 protein: CASSAGQGLPGSHNEQFF. The CDR3 bases are TGTGCCAGCAGTGCTGGACAGGGTCTGCCGGGATCTCACAATGAGCAGTTCTTC.

The rearrangement uses TRBV4-1 and TRBJ2-5, with D unclear. The germline V gene has CDR1 MGHRA and CDR2 YSYEKL. The CDR3 extends over 15 amino acids. Trimming stripped 2 bases from V and 2 bases from J, with 12 bases between. The CDR3 DNA reads as TGCGCCAGCAGCCAACTGAGACGTCGACAAGAGACCCAGTACTTC. Its protein product is CASSQLRRRQETQYF.

This clonotype was seen a few times. The chain links TRBV27 to TRBJ2-7, with 11 bases matching TRBD1. Germline V gene lookup returns CDR1 MNHEY and CDR2 SMNVEV (reference sequence). There are 15 residues in the CDR3. V dropped 6 bases and J dropped 2; count of bases not matched to a gene: 6. CDR3 in amino acids: CASSPGQGVPYEQYF. The CDR3 DNA is TGTGCCAGCAGCCCGGGACAGGGGGTTCCCTACGAGCAGTACTTC.

This chain links TRBV27 with TRBJ2-1; D may be TRBD1 or TRBD2 (5 bases each). The CDR3 consists of 14 residues. The germline V and J ends were trimmed by 4 bases and 3 bases, with 10 bases remaining between them. The V gene's germline CDR1 is MNHEY and CDR2 SMNVEV (reference sequence). In nucleotides, the CDR3 is TGTGCCAGCAGTTCCCAGAGGGGCTACAATGAGCAGTTCTTC. Its protein product is CASSSQRGYNEQFF.

This clonotype was observed a few times. This sequence joins TRBV20-1 and TRBJ2-3, with TRBD2 matching 8 bases. Germline CDR1 DFQATT, CDR2 SNEGSKA (reference sequence). V shed 3 bases, J shed 2 bases, and the junction held 4 bases outside the gene matches. The CDR3 is made up of 14 amino acids. The DNA for the CDR3 is TGCAGTGCTAGGGAACTAGCGGTCACAGATACGCAGTATTTT. Translating gives CSARELAVTDTQYF.

V is TRBV12-3 or TRBV12-4 and J is TRBJ2-2; D uncertain. V dropped 6 bases and J dropped 5 bases, with 7 bases sitting between them. This CDR3 region has 12 residues. The CDR3 protein is CASRSSTGELFF. The CDR3 nucleotides are TGTGCCAGCAGGAGTTCAACCGGGGAGCTGTTTTTT.

A remark on this clonotype: One junction end disagrees with the germline gene, perhaps due to a read error. The J gene is TRBJ2-1, the V gene TRBV12-3 or TRBV12-4, with a possible D match to TRBD2 (6 bases). This CDR3 spans 18 amino acids. CDR3 DNA: TGTACCTGCAGTTTAGAGTATCTAGGGCGGGACGATTACAATGCGCAGTTCTTC. It yields the protein CTCSLEYLGRDDYNAQFF.

This clonotype was picked up a small number of times. This chain joins TRBV11-2 and TRBJ1-5; D is perhaps TRBD1 (5 bases). Trimming took off 1 base at V and 5 bases at J, with 9 bases between the two ends. There are 14 residues in the CDR3. CDR1 is SGHAT and CDR2 is FQNNGV in the germline V gene. The CDR3 DNA reads TGTGCCAGCAGCTTAGGGGGGACGCATCAGCCCCAGCATTTT. This encodes CASSLGGTHQPQHF.

V and J are TRBV5-1 and TRBJ2-1; 8 bases agree with TRBD2. This CDR3 is 15 amino acids long. Per the germline V gene, CDR1 is SGHRS and CDR2 is YFSETQ. Losses at the gene ends were 2 bases for V and 3 bases for J; bases not matched to a gene: 4. This chain's CDR3 is CASSFERENYNEQFF. For the CDR3, the DNA is TGCGCCAGCAGCTTCGAGCGGGAGAACTACAATGAGCAGTTCTTC.

The sample holds a few counts of this clonotype. The V and J genes are TRBV7-9 and TRBJ1-2, with D perhaps matching TRBD1 (5 bases). From germline, CDR1 is SEHNR and CDR2 FQNEAQ (reference sequence). The CDR3 loop spans 12 amino acids. Trimming removed 5 bases at V and 8 bases at J, with 12 bases between. The CDR3 loop is CASSQTEVGYTF. The CDR3, as DNA: TGTGCCAGCAGCCAGACAGAGGTGGGCTACACCTTC.

The rearrangement links TRBV5-1 to TRBJ2-5, with D hard to call. CDR1 is SGHRS and CDR2 is YFSETQ in the germline V gene. V lost 2 bases and J lost 5, with 13 bases in between. The CDR3 spans 14 residues. The CDR3 DNA is TGCGCCAGCAGCTTTCACCCGGCCCGGGAGACCCAGTACTTC. Translation: CASSFHPARETQYF.

The chain links TRBV20-1 to TRBJ2-7; TRBD2 matches at 8 bases. The J segment lost 4 bases and the V segment lost 5 bases, leaving 10 bases of the junction unmatched. Germline assignment: CDR1 DFQATT and CDR2 SNEGSKA (reference sequence). The CDR3 is made up of 14 amino acids. As DNA, the CDR3 is TGCAGTGCTTCCGGGACTAGAAATCAGTACGAGCAGTACTTC. This encodes CSASGTRNQYEQYF.

The chain links TRBV28 to TRBJ1-5; D possibly corresponds to TRBD1 (5 bases). Trimming cost V 2 bases and J 0 bases, with 11 bases left between them. In germline, CDR1 is MDHEN, CDR2 SYDVKM. The CDR3 is 16 residues long. The CDR3 bases are TGTGCCAGCAGTTTAGCGGGGCGAAATAGCAATCAGCCCCAGCATTTT. It encodes CASSLAGRNSNQPQHF.

This clonotype turned up a few times. The chain uses TRBV29-1 and TRBJ2-4; TRBD1 might be the D (6 bases). Germline CDR1 is SQVTM and CDR2 is ANQGSEA. The CDR3 runs 13 residues. Trimming took 6 bases from V and 0 from J, leaving 9 bases between them. CDR3 nucleotide sequence: TGCAGCGTGCCAGGGGAAGCCAAAAACATTCAGTACTTC. It codes for CSVPGEAKNIQYF. Supplemented by reference TRBV29-1 and TRBJ2-4, the full variable domain reads SAVISQKPSRDICQRGTSLTIQCQVDSQVTMMFWYRQQPGQSLTLIATANQGSEATYESGFVIDKFPISRPNLTFSTLTVSNMSPEDSSIYLCSVPGEAKNIQYFGAGTRLSVL.

The chain joins TRBV5-8 to TRBJ2-7; D perhaps matches TRBD2 (6 bases). The CDR3 covers 16 residues. Germline-derived CDR1 and CDR2 are SGHTS and YDEGEE. V shed 3 bases and J shed 3 bases, with 19 bases lying between them. This CDR3 reads CASSWPRRTGGYEQYF. CDR3 coding DNA: TGTGCCAGCAGCTGGCCCCGTCGGACCGGGGGCTACGAGCAGTACTTC.

This clonotype has more than one count but fewer than ten. The V and J genes are TRBV6-5 and TRBJ2-7; TRBD2 might be the D (5 bases). Germline V lookup: CDR1 MNHEY, CDR2 SVGAGI. V shed 0 bases and J shed 4 bases, with 22 bases lying between them. The CDR3 length is 18 residues. CDR3 coding DNA: TGTGCCAGCAGTTACTCATCGGATCGGGTCTGGGAGTTTTACGAGCAGTACTTC. Translating it yields CASSYSSDRVWEFYEQYF.

This clonotype was found a few times. The chain carries TRBV10-3 and TRBJ2-7, with 7 bases aligning to TRBD1. There are 13 residues in the CDR3. Germline assignment: CDR1 ENHRY and CDR2 SYGVKD. The trim removed 6 bases at V and 2 bases at J, leaving 4 bases unmatched. Written as DNA, the CDR3 is TGTGCCATCAGCTCCGGGACAGCCTACGAGCAGTACTTC. This gives the protein CAISSGTAYEQYF.

The rearrangement joins TRBV7-2 to TRBJ2-3, with 10 bases lining up with TRBD2. V was pared by 5 bases and J by 0 bases, with 5 bases of the junction left unmatched. From germline, CDR1 is SGHTA and CDR2 FQGNSA. This CDR3 is built from 16 residues. CDR3 sequence: CASSRSGRTSTDTQYF. The DNA of the CDR3 is TGTGCCAGCAGCCGTAGCGGGAGGACTAGCACAGATACGCAGTATTTT.

This clonotype appeared a few times. The chain carries TRBV5-5 and TRBJ2-7; weak D call: TRBD2 (5 bases). This CDR3 comprises 14 residues. The V gene's germline CDR1 is SGHKS and CDR2 YYEKEE (reference sequence). V was trimmed by 1 base and J by 3 bases, leaving 11 bases between them. The chain's CDR3 is CASSLHVGVYEQYF. In DNA, the CDR3 is TGTGCCAGCAGCTTGCACGTGGGAGTCTACGAGCAGTACTTC.

The chain carries TRBV2 and TRBJ1-2; D is perhaps TRBD1 (6 bases). V lost 3 bases to trimming and J lost 2 bases, with 7 bases between them. The CDR3 contains 13 residues. Germline CDR1 and CDR2: SNHLY and FYNNEI. The DNA of the CDR3 is TGTGCCAGCAGTGAGCAGGGGAACTATGGCTACACCTTC. It codes for CASSEQGNYGYTF.

This clonotype was seen a handful of times. The V and J genes are TRBV5-1 and TRBJ2-1, with D perhaps TRBD2 (5 bases). This CDR3 is built from 13 residues. The V end lost 3 bases, the J end lost 10 bases, and 14 bases lay between the germline ends. Germline values: CDR1 SGHRS, CDR2 YFSETQ. This chain's CDR3 is CASSSEARIEQFF. Here the CDR3 DNA reads TGCGCCAGCAGCTCGGAGGCTAGGATAGAGCAGTTCTTC.

The rearrangement uses TRBV28 and TRBJ1-2; TRBD1 aligns across 8 bases. The CDR3 is 16 amino acids. The ends lost 2 bases at V and 1 base at J; junction bases unmatched: 6. Germline V gene lookup returns CDR1 MDHEN and CDR2 SYDVKM. CDR3 sequence reads: CASSLLRGRYNYGYTF. Written as DNA, the CDR3 is TGTGCCAGCAGTTTACTCAGGGGGCGCTATAACTATGGCTACACCTTC.

V usage is TRBV3-1 and J usage is TRBJ1-5; TRBD1 matches at 8 bases. The CDR3 totals 17 residues. The V segment lost 1 base and the J segment 2 bases; nucleotides outside the gene matches: 7. Germline V gives CDR1 LGHDT, CDR2 YNNKEL (reference sequence). This chain's CDR3 is CASSQGPGGAGNQPQHF. CDR3 nucleotides: TGTGCCAGCAGCCAAGGGCCAGGGGGCGCGGGCAATCAGCCCCAGCATTTT.

The V gene is TRBV21-1, the J gene TRBJ2-7; no check of the table's D call, TRBD1, against the DNA was made. TRBV21-1 is an annotated pseudogene. The CDR3 has 15 amino acids. The DNA of the CDR3 is TGTGCCGGCAGCATAGCCGGGACAGGGGGCCACGAGCAGTACTTC. Translation gives CAGSIAGTGGHEQYF.

The chain combines TRBV27 with TRBJ2-1; 7 positions match TRBD2. The junction had 8 bases not matched to a gene; V was cut back by 7 bases and J by 5 bases. The CDR3 is 14 amino acids. Germline V gives CDR1 MNHEY, CDR2 SMNVEV (reference sequence). The CDR3 protein is CASMWASGNNEQFF. CDR3 nucleotides: TGTGCCAGCATGTGGGCTAGCGGTAACAATGAGCAGTTCTTC.

The chain recombines TRBV5-1 with TRBJ2-1; the D gene is possibly TRBD2 (6 bases). Per the germline V gene, CDR1 is SGHRS and CDR2 is YFSETQ. This CDR3 is 15 amino acids long. The germline V and J ends were trimmed by 5 bases and 3 bases, with 15 bases remaining between them. The CDR3 region is CASSRERVDYNEQFF. The CDR3 DNA reads TGCGCCAGCAGTAGGGAGCGGGTAGACTACAATGAGCAGTTCTTC.

This chain links TRBV28 with TRBJ2-7, with D tentatively TRBD1 or TRBD2 (5 bases each). The CDR3 has 15 residues. Trimming cost V 2 bases and J 6 bases, with 17 bases left between them. Germline loops: CDR1 MDHEN, CDR2 SYDVKM. In DNA, the CDR3 is TGTGCCAGCAGTTTAGGACGAAGAGGGGCCGGCGAGCAGTACTTC. Translated, it gives CASSLGRRGAGEQYF.

This clonotype was observed a few times. This rearrangement joins TRBV3-1 to TRBJ2-7; D tentatively fits TRBD1 or TRBD2 (6 bases each). Trimming removed 0 bases at V and 4 bases at J, with 16 bases between. Germline CDR1 is LGHDT and CDR2 is YNNKEL (reference sequence). The CDR3 loop spans 16 amino acids. This CDR3 is CASSQDTPRGLYEQYF. CDR3 DNA sequence: TGTGCCAGCAGCCAAGATACCCCCAGGGGACTGTACGAGCAGTACTTC.